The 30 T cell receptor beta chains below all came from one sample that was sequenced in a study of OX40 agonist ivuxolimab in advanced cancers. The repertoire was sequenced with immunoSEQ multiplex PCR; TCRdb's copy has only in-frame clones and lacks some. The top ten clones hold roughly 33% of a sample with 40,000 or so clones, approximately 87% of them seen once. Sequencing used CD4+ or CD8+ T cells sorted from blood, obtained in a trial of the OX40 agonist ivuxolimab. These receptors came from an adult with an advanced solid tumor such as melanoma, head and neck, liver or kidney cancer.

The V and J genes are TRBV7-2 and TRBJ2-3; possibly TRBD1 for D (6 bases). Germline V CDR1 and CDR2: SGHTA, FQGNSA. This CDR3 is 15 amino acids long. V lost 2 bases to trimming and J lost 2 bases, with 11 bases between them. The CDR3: CASSLSAGATDTQYF. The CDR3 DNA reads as TGTGCCAGCAGCTTATCGGCAGGGGCCACAGATACGCAGTATTTT.

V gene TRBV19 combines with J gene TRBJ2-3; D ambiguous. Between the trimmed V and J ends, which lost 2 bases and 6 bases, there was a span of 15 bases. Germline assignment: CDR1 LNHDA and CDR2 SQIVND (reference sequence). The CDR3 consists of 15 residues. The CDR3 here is CASSIWPERPDTQYF. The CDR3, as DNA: TGTGCCAGTAGTATATGGCCTGAGCGTCCGGATACGCAGTATTTT.

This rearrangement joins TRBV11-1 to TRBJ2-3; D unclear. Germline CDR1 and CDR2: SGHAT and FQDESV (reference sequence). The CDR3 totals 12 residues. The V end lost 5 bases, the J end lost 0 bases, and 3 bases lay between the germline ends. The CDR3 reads CASSMSTDTQYF. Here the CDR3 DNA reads TGTGCCAGCAGCATGAGCACAGATACGCAGTATTTT.

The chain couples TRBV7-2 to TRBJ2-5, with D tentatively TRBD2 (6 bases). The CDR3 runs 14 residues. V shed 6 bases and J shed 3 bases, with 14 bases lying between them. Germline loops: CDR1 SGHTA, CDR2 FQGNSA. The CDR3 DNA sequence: TGTGCCAGCAGTTTCCTCGGGGGAAAAGAGACCCAGTACTTC. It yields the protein CASSFLGGKETQYF.

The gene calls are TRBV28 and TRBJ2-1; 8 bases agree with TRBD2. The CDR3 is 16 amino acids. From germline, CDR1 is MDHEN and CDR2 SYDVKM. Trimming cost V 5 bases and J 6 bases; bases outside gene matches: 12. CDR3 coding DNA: TGTGCCAGCAGTCCCCCGGTCGGGGGGGCACGCAATGAGCAGTTCTTC. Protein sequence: CASSPPVGGARNEQFF.

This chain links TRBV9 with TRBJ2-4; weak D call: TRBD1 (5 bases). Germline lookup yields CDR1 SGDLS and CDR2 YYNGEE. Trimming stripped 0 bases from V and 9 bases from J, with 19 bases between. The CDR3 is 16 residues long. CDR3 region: CASSVEGQGRGTIQYF. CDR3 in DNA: TGTGCCAGCAGCGTAGAGGGGCAGGGTAGGGGAACCATTCAGTACTTC.

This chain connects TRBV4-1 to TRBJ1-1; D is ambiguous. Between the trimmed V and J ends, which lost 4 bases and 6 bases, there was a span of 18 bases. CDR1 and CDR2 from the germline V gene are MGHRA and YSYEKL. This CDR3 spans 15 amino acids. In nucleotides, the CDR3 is TGCGCCAGCAGCCCTTCTTCACCCGGGAGGGCTGAAGCTTTCTTT. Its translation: CASSPSSPGRAEAFF.

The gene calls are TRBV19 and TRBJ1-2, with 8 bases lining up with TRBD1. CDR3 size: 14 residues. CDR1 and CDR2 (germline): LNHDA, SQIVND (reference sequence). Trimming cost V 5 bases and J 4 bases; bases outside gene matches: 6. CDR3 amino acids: CASSSTGGTYGYTF. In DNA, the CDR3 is TGTGCCAGTAGTTCAACAGGGGGAACCTATGGCTACACCTTC.

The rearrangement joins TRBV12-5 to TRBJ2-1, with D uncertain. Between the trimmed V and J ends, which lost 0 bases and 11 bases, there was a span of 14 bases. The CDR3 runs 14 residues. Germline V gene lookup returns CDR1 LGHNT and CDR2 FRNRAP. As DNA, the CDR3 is TGTGCTAGTGGTTTGGTATTAGTTGGGTCACAGCAGTTCTTC. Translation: CASGLVLVGSQQFF.

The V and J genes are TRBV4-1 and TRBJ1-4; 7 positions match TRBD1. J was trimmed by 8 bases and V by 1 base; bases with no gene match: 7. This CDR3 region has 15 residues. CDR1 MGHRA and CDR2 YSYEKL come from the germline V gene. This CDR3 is CASSQAPQGQEKLFF. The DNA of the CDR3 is TGCGCCAGCAGCCAAGCCCCCCAGGGACAGGAAAAACTGTTTTTT.

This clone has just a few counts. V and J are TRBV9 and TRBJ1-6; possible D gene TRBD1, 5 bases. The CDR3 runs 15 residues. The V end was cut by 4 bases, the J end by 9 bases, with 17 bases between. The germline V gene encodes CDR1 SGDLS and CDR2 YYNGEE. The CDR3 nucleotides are TGTGCCAGCAGCCTAGATCAGGGTAAAAGTTCACCCCTCCACTTT. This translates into CASSLDQGKSSPLHF.

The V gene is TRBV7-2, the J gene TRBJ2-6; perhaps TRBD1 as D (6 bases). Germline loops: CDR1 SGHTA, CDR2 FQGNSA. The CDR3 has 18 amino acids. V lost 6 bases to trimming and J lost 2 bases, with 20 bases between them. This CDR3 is CASSPYNREHPGANVLTF. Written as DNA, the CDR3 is TGTGCCAGCAGTCCGTATAACAGGGAGCACCCTGGGGCCAACGTCCTGACTTTC. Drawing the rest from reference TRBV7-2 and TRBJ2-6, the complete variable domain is GAGVSQSPSNKVTEKGKDVELRCDPISGHTALYWYRQSLGQGLEFLIYFQGNSAPDKSGLPSDRFSAERTGGSVSTLTIQRTQQEDSAVYLCASSPYNREHPGANVLTFGAGSRLTVL.

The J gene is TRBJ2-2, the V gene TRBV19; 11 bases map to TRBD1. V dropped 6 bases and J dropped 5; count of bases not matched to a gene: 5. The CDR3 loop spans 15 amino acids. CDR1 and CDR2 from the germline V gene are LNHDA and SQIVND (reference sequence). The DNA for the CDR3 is TGTGCCAGTAGGACCGGGACAGGGGGAACCGGGGAGCTGTTTTTT. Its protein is CASRTGTGGTGELFF.

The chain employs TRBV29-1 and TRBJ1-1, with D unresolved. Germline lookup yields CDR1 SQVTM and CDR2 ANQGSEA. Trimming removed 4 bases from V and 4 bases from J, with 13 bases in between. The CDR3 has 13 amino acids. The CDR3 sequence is CSVVEGPGTEAFF. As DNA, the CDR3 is TGCAGCGTTGTGGAGGGCCCGGGCACTGAAGCTTTCTTT.

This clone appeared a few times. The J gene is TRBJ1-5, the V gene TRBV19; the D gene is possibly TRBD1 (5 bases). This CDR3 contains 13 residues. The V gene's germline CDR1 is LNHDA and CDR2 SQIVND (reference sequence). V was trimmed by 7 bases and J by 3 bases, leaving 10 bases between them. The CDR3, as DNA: TGTGCCAGTACCGGGGGACCCAATCAGCCCCAGCATTTT. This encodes CASTGGPNQPQHF.

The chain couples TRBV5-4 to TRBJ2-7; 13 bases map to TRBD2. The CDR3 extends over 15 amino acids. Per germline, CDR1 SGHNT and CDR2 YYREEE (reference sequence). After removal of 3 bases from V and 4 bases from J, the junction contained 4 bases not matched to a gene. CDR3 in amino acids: CASSSLAGGPYEQYF. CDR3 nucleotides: TGTGCCAGCAGCTCACTAGCGGGAGGGCCTTACGAGCAGTACTTC. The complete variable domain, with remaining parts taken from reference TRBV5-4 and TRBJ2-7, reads ETGVTQSPTHLIKTRGQQVTLRCSSQSGHNTVSWYQQALGQGPQFIFQYYREEENGRGNFPPRFSGLQFPNYSSELNVNALELDDSALYLCASSSLAGGPYEQYFGPGTRLTVT.

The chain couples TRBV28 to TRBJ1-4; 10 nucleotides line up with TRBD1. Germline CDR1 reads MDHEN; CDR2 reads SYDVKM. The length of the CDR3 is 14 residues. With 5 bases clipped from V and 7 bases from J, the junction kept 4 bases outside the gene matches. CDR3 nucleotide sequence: TGTGCCAGCAGTACGACAGGGGGCTCTGAAAAACTGTTTTTT. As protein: CASSTTGGSEKLFF.

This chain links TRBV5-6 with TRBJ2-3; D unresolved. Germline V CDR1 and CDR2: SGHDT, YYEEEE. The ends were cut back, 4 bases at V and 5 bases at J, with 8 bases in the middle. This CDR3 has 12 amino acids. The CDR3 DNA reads TGTGCCAGCAGCCCGGGTGGAGATACGCAGTATTTT. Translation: CASSPGGDTQYF.

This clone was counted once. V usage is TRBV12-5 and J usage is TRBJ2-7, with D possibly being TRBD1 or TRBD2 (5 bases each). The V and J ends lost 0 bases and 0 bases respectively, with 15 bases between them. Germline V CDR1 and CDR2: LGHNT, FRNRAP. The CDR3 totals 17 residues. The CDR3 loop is CASGLVQERLNSYEQYF. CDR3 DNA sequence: TGTGCTAGTGGTTTGGTACAGGAGCGGCTAAACTCCTACGAGCAGTACTTC.

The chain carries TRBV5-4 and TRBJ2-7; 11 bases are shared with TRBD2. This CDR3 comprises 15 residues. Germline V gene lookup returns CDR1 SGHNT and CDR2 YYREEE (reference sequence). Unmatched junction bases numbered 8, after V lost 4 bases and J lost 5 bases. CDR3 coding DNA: TGTGCCAGCAGCAAGACCCCTAGCGGGGGGAACGAGCAGTACTTC. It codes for CASSKTPSGGNEQYF.

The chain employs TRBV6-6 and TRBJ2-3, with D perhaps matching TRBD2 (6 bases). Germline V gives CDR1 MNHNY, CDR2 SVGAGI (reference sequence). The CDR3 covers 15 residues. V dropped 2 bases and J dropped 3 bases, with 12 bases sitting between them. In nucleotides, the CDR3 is TGTGCCAGCAGTTACCGGCGGGATCGAACAGATACGCAGTATTTT. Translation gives CASSYRRDRTDTQYF.

CDR3 amino acids: CASSYGSPGGQETQYF. CDR3 coding DNA: TGTGCCAGCAGTTACGGGTCGCCAGGTGGACAAGAGACCCAGTACTTC. The V gene is TRBV6-5, the J gene TRBJ2-5; no clear D gene. Germline values: CDR1 MNHEY, CDR2 SVGAGI. The CDR3 extends over 16 amino acids. Trimming pared 2 bases from V and 2 bases from J, leaving 15 bases between.

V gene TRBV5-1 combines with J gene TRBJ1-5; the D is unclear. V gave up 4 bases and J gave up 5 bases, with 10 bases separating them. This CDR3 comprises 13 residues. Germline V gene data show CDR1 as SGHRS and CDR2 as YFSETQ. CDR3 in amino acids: CASSLNADQPQHF. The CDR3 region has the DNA TGCGCCAGCAGCCTTAACGCTGATCAGCCCCAGCATTTT.

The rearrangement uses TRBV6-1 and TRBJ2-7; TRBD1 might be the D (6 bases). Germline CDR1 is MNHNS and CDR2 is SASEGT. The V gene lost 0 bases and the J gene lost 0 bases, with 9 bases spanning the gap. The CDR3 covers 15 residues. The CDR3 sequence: CASSEALQGSYEQYF. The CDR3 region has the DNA TGTGCCAGCAGTGAAGCGCTACAGGGCTCCTACGAGCAGTACTTC.

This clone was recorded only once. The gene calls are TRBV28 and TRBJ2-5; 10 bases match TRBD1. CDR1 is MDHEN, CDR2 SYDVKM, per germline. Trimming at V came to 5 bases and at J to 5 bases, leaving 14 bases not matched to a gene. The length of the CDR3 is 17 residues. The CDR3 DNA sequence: TGTGCCAGCAGTCCGACGGCTATGGGACAGGGGAGCGAGACCCAGTACTTC. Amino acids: CASSPTAMGQGSETQYF.

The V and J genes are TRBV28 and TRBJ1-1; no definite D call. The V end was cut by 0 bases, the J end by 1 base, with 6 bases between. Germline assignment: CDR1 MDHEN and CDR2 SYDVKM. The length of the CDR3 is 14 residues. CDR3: CASSLWTQNTEAFF. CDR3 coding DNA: TGTGCCAGCAGTTTATGGACTCAGAACACTGAAGCTTTCTTT.

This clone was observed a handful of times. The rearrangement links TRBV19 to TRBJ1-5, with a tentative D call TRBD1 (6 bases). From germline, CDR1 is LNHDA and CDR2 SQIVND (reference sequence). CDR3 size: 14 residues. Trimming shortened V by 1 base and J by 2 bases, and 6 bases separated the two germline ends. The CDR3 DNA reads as TGTGCCAGTAGTATAGCAGGGGGCAATCAGCCCCAGCATTTT. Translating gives CASSIAGGNQPQHF.

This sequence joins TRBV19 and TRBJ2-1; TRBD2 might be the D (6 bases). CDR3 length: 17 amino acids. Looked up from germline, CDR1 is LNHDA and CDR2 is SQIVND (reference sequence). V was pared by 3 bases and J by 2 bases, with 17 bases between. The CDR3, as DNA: TGTGCCAGTAGTATGGGGACTGTCGGGGACCCCTACAATGAGCAGTTCTTC. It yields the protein CASSMGTVGDPYNEQFF.

The CDR3 loop reads CASSSPLLAGKETQYF. The CDR3 region has the DNA TGCGCCAGCAGCTCACCCTTACTAGCGGGAAAAGAGACCCAGTACTTC. This chain uses TRBV4-1 with TRBJ2-5, with 10 positions matching TRBD2. With 5 bases clipped from V and 3 bases from J, the junction kept 9 bases outside the gene matches. CDR1 and CDR2 (germline): MGHRA, YSYEKL. The CDR3 length is 16 residues.

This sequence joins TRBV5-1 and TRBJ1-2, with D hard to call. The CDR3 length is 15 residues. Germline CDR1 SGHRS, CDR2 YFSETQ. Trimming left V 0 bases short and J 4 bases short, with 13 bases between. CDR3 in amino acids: CASSLGPLATYGYTF. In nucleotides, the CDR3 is TGCGCCAGCAGCTTGGGGCCGCTCGCGACCTATGGCTACACCTTC.